The rows below give T cell receptor beta chains drawn from one sample of a study of blood T cell repertoires in COVID-19. Assay: immunoSEQ multiplex PCR; the TCRdb copy retains only in-frame clones and omits some. The data hold 470,000 or so clones, with 75% to 90% observed a single time. The sequenced sample consisted of peripheral blood. The source is a human donor in a cohort sampled during active COVID-19. Both conserved end residues are part of each CDR3. D genes are given only for firm matches. Clone size is shown for a subset of rows, as once, few, many or a class of expanded clone.

V gene	clone size	D gene	J gene	CDR3 protein	CDR3 DNA
TRBV6-5	.	.	TRBJ2-7	CASKLGRLLDYEQYF	TGTGCCAGCAAACTAGGTCGACTGTTGGACTACGAGCAGTACTTC
TRBV7-9	.	TRBD1	TRBJ1-2	CASSTWLTGSQRDGYTF	TGTGCCAGCAGCACATGGCTGACAGGGTCCCAAAGGGATGGCTACACCTTC
TRBV5-6	.	.	TRBJ2-7	CAADRAGPGEQYF	TGTGCAGCAGATAGAGCGGGCCCAGGGGAGCAGTACTTC
TRBV5-5	.	TRBD1	TRBJ2-6	CASSFTGGPTGTNVLTF	TGTGCCAGCAGCTTTACAGGGGGTCCCACTGGGACCAACGTCCTGACTTTC
TRBV25-1	.	TRBD1	TRBJ1-2	CASSEWGQGAVGYTF	TGTGCCAGCAGTGAGTGGGGACAGGGGGCGGTTGGCTACACCTTC
TRBV11-2	.	TRBD2	TRBJ2-7	CASRHPGRDLGEQYF	TGTGCCAGCAGACACCCAGGGAGGGACCTTGGAGAGCAGTACTTC
TRBV19	.	.	TRBJ1-1	CASSEQGRGSDTEAFF	TGTGCCAGTAGTGAACAGGGTAGGGGTTCGGACACTGAAGCTTTCTTT
TRBV4-1	.	TRBD2	TRBJ2-7	CASSQGERGGVFYEQYF	TGCGCCAGCAGCCAAGGGGAGCGGGGCGGAGTTTTTTACGAGCAGTACTTC
TRBV12-5	once	TRBD1	TRBJ1-1	CASGLPELRDRQNTEAFF	TGTGCTAGTGGTTTGCCCGAGCTAAGGGACAGGCAGAACACTGAAGCTTTCTTT
TRBV27	many	.	TRBJ1-6	CASSLYRGNNSPLHF	TGTGCCAGCAGTTTATATCGCGGAAACAATTCACCCCTCCACTTT
TRBV7-2	once	.	TRBJ2-7	CASTFGQVAYEQYF	TGTGCCAGCACCTTTGGGCAGGTAGCCTACGAGCAGTACTTC
TRBV9	once	.	TRBJ2-2	CASSVGQTGNTGELFF	TGTGCCAGCAGCGTAGGGCAGACGGGGAACACCGGGGAGCTGTTTTTT
TRBV20-1	.	.	TRBJ2-7	CSARALYEQYF	TGCAGTGCTAGAGCCCTGTACGAGCAGTACTTC
TRBV10-3	.	TRBD1	TRBJ1-4	CAISDPGQGNEKLFF	TGTGCCATCAGTGACCCGGGACAGGGAAATGAAAAACTGTTTTTT
TRBV6-4	.	.	TRBJ1-2	CASSGQNYGYTF	TGTGCCAGCAGTGGACAGAACTATGGCTACACCTTC
TRBV7-9	few	.	TRBJ2-3	CASSLSRVTDTQYF	TGTGCCAGCAGCTTATCACGCGTCACAGATACGCAGTATTTT
TRBV6-5	.	TRBD1	TRBJ1-1	CASSKGQGISEAFF	TGTGCCAGCAGCAAAGGACAGGGGATATCTGAAGCTTTCTTT
TRBV5-1	.	.	TRBJ2-6	CASSSQVSGANVLTF	TGCGCCAGCAGCTCACAGGTCTCCGGGGCCAACGTCCTGACTTTC
TRBV7-2	.	.	TRBJ2-3	CASSLDSGRDTQYF	TGTGCCAGCAGCTTGGACAGCGGTAGAGATACGCAGTATTTT
TRBV29-1	.	.	TRBJ1-3	CSVARAGNTIYF	TGCAGCGTTGCCAGGGCTGGAAACACCATATATTTT
TRBV28	.	.	TRBJ1-2	CASSFQRGDGYTF	TGTGCCAGCAGTTTTCAGCGGGGGGATGGCTACACCTTC
TRBV27	.	TRBD1	TRBJ2-1	CASRPDRGSYNEQFF	TGTGCCAGCAGACCAGACAGGGGTTCCTACAATGAGCAGTTCTTC
TRBV4-3	.	TRBD1	TRBJ2-7	CASSQGLTGGSHEQYF	TGCGCCAGCAGCCAGGGTTTGACAGGGGGCTCCCACGAGCAGTACTTC
TRBV18	.	.	TRBJ2-4	CASSPPTPRANPKNIQYF	TGTGCCAGCTCACCACCGACCCCCAGGGCCAACCCCAAAAACATTCAGTACTTC
TRBV30	.	.	TRBJ1-3	CAWSVRKSSGNTIYF	TGTGCCTGGAGTGTACGAAAGAGCTCTGGAAACACCATATATTTT
TRBV7-9	.	.	TRBJ1-4	CASSLGGANEKLFF	TGTGCCAGCAGCTTGGGAGGTGCTAATGAAAAACTGTTTTTT
TRBV28	.	.	TRBJ1-5	CASRSGQFSNQPQHF	TGTGCCAGCAGAAGCGGACAGTTTAGCAATCAGCCCCAGCATTTT
TRBV6-2/TRBV6-3	once	TRBD1	TRBJ2-5	CASSPRGQGPETQYF	TGTGCCAGCAGCCCACGTGGACAGGGACCAGAGACCCAGTACTTC
TRBV2	.	TRBD1	TRBJ2-7	CASSNRDRSSYEQYF	TGTGCCAGCAGTAATAGGGACAGGAGCTCCTACGAGCAGTACTTC
TRBV5-8	.	TRBD1	TRBJ1-3	CASSLAQGAGNTIYF	TGTGCCAGCAGCTTGGCGCAGGGGGCTGGAAACACCATATATTTT
TRBV19	.	TRBD2	TRBJ2-7	CASSIGLAPSYEQYF	TGTGCCAGTAGTATCGGACTAGCGCCTTCCTACGAGCAGTACTTC
TRBV10-3	.	.	TRBJ2-3	CAISDQTDTQYF	TGTGCCATCAGTGACCAGACAGATACGCAGTATTTT
TRBV30	.	TRBD1	TRBJ1-6	CAWSPGGQVNSPLHF	TGTGCCTGGAGTCCTGGGGGACAGGTGAATTCACCCCTCCACTTT
TRBV4-1	once	.	TRBJ1-4	CASSQGGEKLFF	TGCGCCAGCAGCCAAGGAGGGGAAAAACTGTTTTTT
TRBV20-1	.	.	TRBJ1-4	CSASRWTPGDEKLFF	TGCAGTGCTAGTCGTTGGACGCCAGGGGATGAAAAACTGTTTTTT
TRBV11-2	.	TRBD1	TRBJ2-7	CASSRQGLVRYEQYF	TGTGCCAGCAGCCGACAGGGGCTGGTAAGGTACGAGCAGTACTTC
TRBV14	.	.	TRBJ2-2	CASSQVRGPGELFF	TGTGCCAGCAGCCAGGTCAGGGGTCCCGGGGAGCTGTTTTTT
TRBV5-4	.	.	TRBJ1-1	CASSPKGLASGTEAFF	TGTGCCAGCAGCCCGAAGGGCCTGGCTTCGGGAACTGAAGCTTTCTTT